What follows are 26 T cell receptor beta chains derived from one specimen sequenced in a study of blood T cells in healthy people across ages. For the second PCR, which ran for about 7 to 11 cycles, a sample-barcoded 5' primer and a J-beta primer mix were used. TCRdb recomputed calls from the 5' RACE reads with MiXCR, one row per CDR3 protein. This table has more than 1 million distinct CDR3 sequences, 35% to 50% appearing once. The sample was blood. The origin of the receptors is a woman aged 60 to 75 in good health.

This chain links TRBV20-1 with TRBJ1-2, with D possibly being TRBD1 (6 bases). The CDR3 spans 14 residues. Germline CDR1 is DFQATT and CDR2 is SNEGSKA (reference sequence). Trimming shortened V by 0 bases and J by 7 bases, and 15 bases separated the two germline ends. Here the CDR3 reads CSARDRVGGFGYTF. DNA of the CDR3: TGCAGTGCTAGAGATCGGGTAGGGGGTTTTGGCTACACCTTC.

This clonotype has a count of ten or more. J is TRBJ1-5 and V is TRBV10-3; D ambiguous. V was trimmed by 0 bases and J by 7 bases, leaving 4 bases between them. Germline CDR1 reads ENHRY; CDR2 reads SYGVKD. CDR3 length: 12 amino acids. Here the CDR3 reads CAISESGQPQHF. CDR3 bases: TGTGCCATCAGTGAGTCAGGACAGCCCCAGCATTTT.

In this sample, this clonotype turned up a few times. V gene TRBV28 combines with J gene TRBJ2-7; tentatively, D is TRBD2 (6 bases). Deletions cut 7 bases from V and 3 bases from J, with 19 bases between. Germline V lookup: CDR1 MDHEN, CDR2 SYDVKM. The CDR3 sequence is 15 residues long. CDR3 amino acids: CASNPGSAINYEQYF. CDR3 nucleotide sequence: TGTGCCAGCAACCCCGGGAGCGCCATTAACTACGAGCAGTACTTC.

This chain links TRBV29-1 with TRBJ2-3, with TRBD2 identical over 13 bases. This CDR3 spans 16 amino acids. The V gene end was trimmed by 8 bases and the J gene end by 0 bases; junction bases not matched to a gene: 8. CDR1 SQVTM and CDR2 ANQGSEA come from the germline V gene. The CDR3 sequence is CSTGGLAGRSTDTQYF. The DNA for the CDR3 is TGCAGCACCGGGGGACTAGCGGGAAGAAGCACAGATACGCAGTATTTT.

This clonotype was observed a single time. This chain links TRBV9 with TRBJ2-3; TRBD2 aligns across 7 bases. CDR1 and CDR2 (germline): SGDLS, YYNGEE. The CDR3 contains 16 residues. With V trimmed by 2 bases and J by 4 bases, 10 bases remained unmatched. CDR3 region: CASSVHGGSGADTQYF. CDR3 coding DNA: TGTGCCAGCAGCGTCCACGGCGGGAGCGGAGCAGATACGCAGTATTTT.

This clonotype appeared once. The chain combines TRBV5-1 with TRBJ2-3; TRBD2 aligns across 8 bases. Germline values: CDR1 SGHRS, CDR2 YFSETQ. J gave up 6 bases and V 0 bases, and 9 bases lay outside the gene matches. The CDR3 covers 16 residues. Here the CDR3 DNA reads TGCGCCAGCAGCTTGGCCCTAGCGGGCCGGGCGGATACGCAGTATTTT. Residues: CASSLALAGRADTQYF.

The genes are TRBV20-1 and TRBJ2-4, with a weak D call TRBD1 (6 bases). Germline V lookup: CDR1 DFQATT, CDR2 SNEGSKA (reference sequence). Trimming took 0 bases from V and 1 from J, leaving 10 bases between them. The CDR3 has 15 residues. Written as DNA, the CDR3 is TGCAGTGCTAGAGATTTCCAGGGGGCCAAAAACATTCAGTACTTC. This translates into CSARDFQGAKNIQYF.

This clonotype came up a few times. The J gene is TRBJ1-2, the V gene TRBV25-1; D remains ambiguous. Germline V CDR1 and CDR2: MGHDK, SYGVNS. This CDR3 has 13 amino acids. The ends were cut back, 6 bases at V and 2 bases at J, with 10 bases in the middle. CDR3: CASSRINNYGYTF. CDR3 coding DNA: TGTGCCAGCAGCAGAATCAACAACTATGGCTACACCTTC.

On this clonotype itself: Germline is not matched at one junction end, which may reflect a read error. CDR3 nucleotides: TGTGCCAGCACACCAAACTTGCGGGATTGGTATGAGCAGTTCTTC. Protein: CASTPNLRDWYEQFF. The chain combines TRBV18 with TRBJ2-1, with D possibly being TRBD2 (6 bases). The CDR3 consists of 15 residues. CDR1 is KGHSH and CDR2 is LQKENI in the germline V gene.

The chain couples TRBV6-5 to TRBJ2-7; D remains unclear. Trimming left V 7 bases short and J 2 bases short, with 15 bases between. This CDR3 spans 14 amino acids. The germline V gene has CDR1 MNHEY and CDR2 SVGAGI. The DNA of the CDR3 is TGTGCCAGCAATTATTCGACTCTAGCCTACGAGCAGTACTTC. This encodes CASNYSTLAYEQYF.

The chain has TRBV20-1 and TRBJ2-4; D might be TRBD1 (6 bases). The end of the DNA fits TRBJ2-7 better, so the J call may be wrong. The germline V gene encodes CDR1 DFQATT and CDR2 SNEGSKA (reference sequence). The CDR3 runs to 13 residues. The CDR3 here is CSANPRGLSEQYF. CDR3 nucleotides: TGCAGTGCTAATCCCAGGGGTCTGTCCGAGCAGTACTTC.

V is TRBV29-1 and J is TRBJ2-7; 7 nucleotides match TRBD1. CDR1 is SQVTM and CDR2 is ANQGSEA in the germline V gene. The CDR3 totals 14 residues. V was clipped by 1 base and J by 7 bases; unmatched bases: 10. CDR3 in amino acids: CSVEAGQTYNEQYF. The CDR3 DNA reads TGCAGCGTTGAAGCGGGACAGACATACAATGAGCAGTACTTC.

This rearrangement joins TRBV7-9 to TRBJ2-2; D is unresolved. CDR3 size: 14 residues. The germline gives CDR1 SEHNR, CDR2 FQNEAQ (reference sequence). Trimming pared 7 bases from V and 0 bases from J, leaving 9 bases between. For the CDR3, the DNA is TGTGCCAGCACCAAAATTGCGAACACCGGGGAGCTGTTTTTT. This translates into CASTKIANTGELFF.

The chain uses TRBV27 and TRBJ2-7; TRBD1 matches 7 bases. The V segment lost 1 base and the J segment 9 bases; nucleotides outside the gene matches: 12. CDR3 length: 15 amino acids. CDR1 is MNHEY, CDR2 SMNVEV, per germline (reference sequence). The CDR3 nucleotides are TGTGCCAGCAGTTTATTGGGGCACCAACGGGACAGGCAGTACTTC. Translated: CASSLLGHQRDRQYF.

The chain uses TRBV6-4 and TRBJ2-4; tentative D call: TRBD2 (6 bases). Trimming took 2 bases from V and 13 from J, leaving 15 bases between them. The CDR3 is made up of 13 amino acids. In germline, CDR1 is MRHNA, CDR2 SNTAGT. The chain's CDR3 is CASSDIGGTQQYF. In DNA form, the CDR3 reads TGTGCCAGCAGTGACATCGGAGGGACGCAACAGTACTTC.

This clonotype came up a few times. The genes are TRBV15 and TRBJ2-5; D is undetermined. CDR1 is LNHNV, CDR2 YYDKDF, per germline (reference sequence). The V end lost 0 bases, the J end lost 13 bases, and 12 bases lay between the germline ends. This CDR3 region has 12 residues. The CDR3, as DNA: TGTGCCACCAGCAGAGAATCGGACCGCTGGTACTTC. The encoded protein is CATSRESDRWYF.

This clonotype was detected many times. V gene TRBV6-5 combines with J gene TRBJ2-5, with TRBD1 matching over 7 bases. The J segment lost 2 bases and the V segment lost 2 bases, leaving 14 bases of the junction unmatched. The CDR3 has 18 residues. Germline-derived CDR1 and CDR2 are MNHEY and SVGAGI. The DNA of the CDR3 is TGTGCCAGCAGTTACCAATTACAGGGGTCGCCCCTACAAGAGACCCAGTACTTC. Encoded protein: CASSYQLQGSPLQETQYF.

This chain uses TRBV4-2 with TRBJ2-5; either TRBD1 or TRBD2 may supply D (5 bases each). CDR3 length: 14 residues. Trimming took off 2 bases at V and 2 bases at J, with 9 bases between the two ends. Germline CDR1 and CDR2: LGHNA and YNFKEQ. Here the CDR3 DNA reads TGTGCCAGCAGCCAACGGGACGGACAAGAGACCCAGTACTTC. It encodes CASSQRDGQETQYF.

This clonotype was counted between two and nine times. The chain links TRBV7-2 to TRBJ2-4, with unresolved D. Germline V lookup: CDR1 SGHTA, CDR2 FQGNSA. Trimming took 1 base from V and 6 from J, leaving 10 bases between them. The CDR3 length is 14 residues. As DNA, the CDR3 is TGTGCCAGCAGCTTAGATAGGGTGAGAAACATTCAGTACTTC. Protein sequence: CASSLDRVRNIQYF.

The chain combines TRBV20-1 with TRBJ2-5; a possible D gene is TRBD1 (5 bases). CDR1 and CDR2 from the germline V gene are DFQATT and SNEGSKA (reference sequence). The CDR3 has 14 amino acids. The V gene lost 5 bases and the J gene lost 2 bases, with 15 bases spanning the gap. The CDR3 bases are TGCAGTGCTGTCCCCCTGGGGCAGCAAGAGACCCAGTACTTC. Protein product: CSAVPLGQQETQYF.

This clonotype was counted between two and nine times. The chain carries TRBV20-1 and TRBJ2-3, with D perhaps assigned TRBD1 or TRBD2 (5 bases each). This CDR3 has 13 residues. V lost 6 bases and J lost 4, with 14 bases in between. Germline V gives CDR1 DFQATT, CDR2 SNEGSKA (reference sequence). The CDR3 nucleotides read TGCAGTGCCCCGGGGCCTTTGGCAGATACGCAGTATTTT. Amino acids: CSAPGPLADTQYF.

This clonotype has just one count. V gene TRBV15 combines with J gene TRBJ2-1; 9 nucleotides align to TRBD2. This CDR3 spans 15 amino acids. CDR1 is LNHNV, CDR2 YYDKDF, per germline (reference sequence). V lost 4 bases, J lost 6 bases, and 7 bases stayed unmatched. The CDR3 nucleotides are TGTGCCACCAGCACCGGACTAGCGTCATCCAATGAGCAGTTCTTC. Its protein is CATSTGLASSNEQFF.

There are a few counts of this clonotype. The chain combines TRBV20-1 with TRBJ2-3; the match to TRBD2 covers 9 bases. The length of the CDR3 is 14 residues. Germline CDR1 reads DFQATT; CDR2 reads SNEGSKA (reference sequence). Unmatched junction bases numbered 5, after V lost 6 bases and J lost 1 base. The CDR3 protein is CSAVAGAGTDTQYF. CDR3 bases: TGCAGTGCCGTAGCGGGAGCGGGCACAGATACGCAGTATTTT.

The CDR3 sequence: CASSQGTGGELFF. The CDR3 DNA reads TGCGCCAGCAGTCAGGGGACGGGCGGGGAGCTGTTTTTT. The V gene is TRBV5-1, the J gene TRBJ2-2, with D perhaps matching TRBD1 (6 bases). CDR3 length equals 13 residues. Germline V gene sequence: CDR1 SGHRS, CDR2 YFSETQ. With 5 bases removed from V and 7 bases from J, the gap between germline ends came to 12 bases.

The chain uses TRBV7-9 and TRBJ1-2, with 9 bases fitting TRBD1. CDR3 length: 16 amino acids. Germline V lookup: CDR1 SEHNR, CDR2 FQNEAQ (reference sequence). The J segment lost 6 bases and the V segment lost 5 bases, leaving 13 bases of the junction unmatched. As DNA, the CDR3 is TGTGCCAGCAGCCGGACAGGGGTTTCAAATGGTGATGGCTACACCTTC. As protein: CASSRTGVSNGDGYTF.

The V call is TRBV28, the J call TRBJ2-7, with a possible D match to TRBD2 (5 bases). Trimming left V 3 bases short and J 5 bases short, with 17 bases between. CDR3 length: 15 amino acids. CDR1 and CDR2 (germline): MDHEN, SYDVKM. DNA for the CDR3: TGTGCCAGCAGTTTCCAGTCAACGGCGGGCCACGAGCAGTACTTC. This gives the protein CASSFQSTAGHEQYF. Filled out from reference TRBV28 and TRBJ2-7, the complete variable domain reads DVKVTQSSRYLVKRTGEKVFLECVQDMDHENMFWYRQDPGLGLRLIYFSYDVKMKEKGDIPEGYSVSREKKERFSLILESASTNQTSMYLCASSFQSTAGHEQYFGPGTRLTVT.